This T cell receptor (beta chain) was identified in a study of tumor-infiltrating lymphocytes in localized non-small cell lung cancer. Study in general: Resected tumor was paired with non-adjacent uninvolved lung from the same patient. Whole-study findings and limits: Different pieces of the same tissue were used for each assay. Tumors had more T cell infiltration than uninvolved lung, per TCRbeta sequencing and CD3 counts.

Clones were sequenced by immunoSEQ multiplex PCR, and TCRdb holds only the in-frame ones, with some missing. The data contain thousands of clones, almost 70% of them seen just once; the ten biggest clones take up 8.5% to 10%. CDR1 and CDR2 (germline): SGDLS, YYNGEE. The CDR3 runs to 16 residues. V was clipped by 0 bases and J by 1 base, with 10 bases between them. In its sample, this clone was seen a few times. Its antigen is still unknown. This receptor was taken from a human donor with non-small cell lung cancer. The V call is TRBV9, the J call TRBJ2-2, with D uncertain. Sequences were obtained from uninvolved lung tissue not adjacent to the tumor. Written as DNA, the CDR3 is TGTGCCAGCAGCGTAGACCTAGAGGTGAACACCGGGGAGCTGTTTTTT. This sequence encodes CASSVDLEVNTGELFF.